These 18 T cell receptor beta chains share one sample of origin, sequenced in a study of T cell responses to AZD1222 COVID-19 vaccine. The table came from immunoSEQ multiplex PCR; TCRdb's copy has only in-frame clones and leaves some out. The data contain 80,000 to 90,000 clones, 92% of them singletons. The sequenced sample was peripheral blood, obtained on day 0 of AZD1222 vaccination. These receptors came from an adult in good health.

The count of this clone is one. This rearrangement joins TRBV19 to TRBJ1-2; D not certain. Trimming stripped 3 bases from V and 2 bases from J, with 16 bases between. This CDR3 is built from 16 residues. Germline V gene sequence: CDR1 LNHDA, CDR2 SQIVND (reference sequence). The CDR3: CASSIVGRNLNYGYTF. The CDR3 coding sequence is TGTGCCAGTAGTATTGTTGGCAGAAACTTAAACTATGGCTACACCTTC.

This chain connects TRBV11-2 to TRBJ1-4; 7 positions agree with TRBD1. After removal of 2 bases from V and 11 bases from J, the junction contained 8 bases not matched to a gene. The CDR3 runs 14 residues. The V gene's germline CDR1 is SGHAT and CDR2 FQNNGV. CDR3 protein: CASSLQGGFSKLFF. DNA for the CDR3: TGTGCCAGCAGCTTACAGGGGGGATTTTCTAAACTGTTTTTT.

The chain recombines TRBV3-1 (or the pseudogene TRBV3-2) with TRBJ2-5; D is uncertain. This CDR3 contains 14 residues. Germline assignment: CDR1 LGHDT and CDR2 YNNKEL (reference sequence). The V end lost 2 bases, the J end lost 5 bases, and 12 bases lay between the germline ends. The CDR3 DNA reads as TGTGCCAGCAGCCAATCGGACGGGCGGGAGACCCAGTACTTC. Translated, it gives CASSQSDGRETQYF.

The rearrangement links TRBV11-2 to TRBJ1-1; the match to TRBD1 covers 11 bases. This CDR3 is 13 amino acids long. V was clipped by 5 bases and J by 6 bases; unmatched bases: 2. Per the germline V gene, CDR1 is SGHAT and CDR2 is FQNNGV. This CDR3 is CASSMGQGAEAFF. DNA of the CDR3: TGTGCCAGCAGCATGGGACAGGGGGCTGAAGCTTTCTTT.

Only one count was recorded for this clone. This CDR3 is CATSDSRTGNSPLHF. The CDR3 nucleotides read TGTGCCACCAGTGATTCCCGGACGGGAAATTCACCCCTCCACTTT. This chain connects TRBV24-1 to TRBJ1-6; unclear D gene. The V end lost 2 bases, the J end lost 7 bases, and 11 bases lay between the germline ends. The CDR3 sequence is 15 residues long. Germline assignment: CDR1 KGHDR and CDR2 SFDVKD.

The genes are TRBV6-1 and TRBJ1-2, with 9 bases identical to TRBD1. The CDR3 has 16 residues. Germline V lookup: CDR1 MNHNS, CDR2 SASEGT. V lost 0 bases, J lost 7 bases, and 9 bases stayed unmatched. The CDR3 nucleotides read TGTGCCAGCAGTGAAGCACCGACAGGGGGTCTGGGTGGCTACACCTTC. Protein sequence: CASSEAPTGGLGGYTF.

The chain employs TRBV11-2 and TRBJ2-7; D not resolved. Germline values: CDR1 SGHAT, CDR2 FQNNGV. The V gene lost 7 bases and the J gene lost 1 base, with 11 bases spanning the gap. The CDR3 runs 13 residues. The CDR3 loop reads CASKGGWSYEQYF. The DNA of the CDR3 is TGTGCCAGCAAGGGTGGGTGGTCCTACGAGCAGTACTTC.

The chain employs TRBV28 and TRBJ2-7, with D uncertain. Germline lookup yields CDR1 MDHEN and CDR2 SYDVKM. Trimming cost V 6 bases and J 1 base, with 25 bases left between them. This CDR3 spans 18 amino acids. CDR3 sequence reads: CASSLLRADTTLSYEQYF. For the CDR3, the DNA is TGTGCCAGCAGCCTTCTCCGGGCGGATACGACCCTATCCTACGAGCAGTACTTC. Looking up the rest from reference TRBV28 and TRBJ2-7 gives the full variable domain: DVKVTQSSRYLVKRTGEKVFLECVQDMDHENMFWYRQDPGLGLRLIYFSYDVKMKEKGDIPEGYSVSREKKERFSLILESASTNQTSMYLCASSLLRADTTLSYEQYFGPGTRLTVT.

The chain links TRBV19 to TRBJ2-5, with a tentative D call TRBD2 (5 bases). Between the trimmed V and J ends, which lost 10 bases and 4 bases, there was a span of 19 bases. The CDR3 contains 14 residues. Germline CDR1 LNHDA, CDR2 SQIVND (reference sequence). CDR3 residues: CATSPQRPRETQYF. CDR3 sequence (DNA): TGTGCCACCTCCCCCCAGCGGCCCCGAGAGACCCAGTACTTC. Using reference TRBV19 and TRBJ2-5 for the parts outside the CDR3, the full variable domain is DGGITQSPKYLFRKEGQNVTLSCEQNLNHDAMYWYRQDPGQGLRLIYYSQIVNDFQKGDIAEGYSVSREKKESFPLTVTSAQKNPTAFYLCATSPQRPRETQYFGPGTRLLVL.

The table lists this clone with a count of one. The gene calls are TRBV5-1 and TRBJ2-7; 13 nucleotides match TRBD2. The CDR3 contains 16 residues. Trimming at V came to 3 bases and at J to 3 bases, leaving 6 bases not matched to a gene. The germline CDR1 and CDR2 sequences are SGHRS and YFSETQ. In DNA form, the CDR3 reads TGCGCCAGCAGCTCCGGGACTAGCGGGACCAGCTACGAGCAGTACTTC. Its translation: CASSSGTSGTSYEQYF.

The chain links TRBV4-1 to TRBJ2-5, with TRBD1 matching 9 bases. Trimming cost V 4 bases and J 2 bases; bases outside gene matches: 2. Germline loops: CDR1 MGHRA, CDR2 YSYEKL. The length of the CDR3 is 14 residues. The CDR3 region has the DNA TGCGCCAGCAGCCGCGGACAGGGGCAAGAGACCCAGTACTTC. As protein: CASSRGQGQETQYF.

The genes are TRBV7-9 and TRBJ1-5; possibly TRBD1 for D (6 bases). V was shortened by 4 bases and J by 12 bases, with 10 bases between the two germline ends. The CDR3 spans 11 residues. Germline V gives CDR1 SEHNR, CDR2 FQNEAQ (reference sequence). Here the CDR3 reads CASSSGDIQHF. DNA of the CDR3: TGTGCCAGCAGCTCAGGGGACATCCAGCATTTT.

The V gene is TRBV7-2, the J gene TRBJ2-3; 12 bases are a match to TRBD2. Trimming cost V 5 bases and J 11 bases; bases outside gene matches: 11. This CDR3 contains 15 residues. Per germline, CDR1 SGHTA and CDR2 FQGNSA. The CDR3 DNA is TGTGCCAGCAGCGCCGGACTAGCGGGAAGTTACGGGCAGTATTTT. It specifies CASSAGLAGSYGQYF. Combining the CDR3 with reference TRBV7-2 and TRBJ2-3 gives the whole variable domain GAGVSQSPSNKVTEKGKDVELRCDPISGHTALYWYRQSLGQGLEFLIYFQGNSAPDKSGLPSDRFSAERTGGSVSTLTIQRTQQEDSAVYLCASSAGLAGSYGQYFGPGTRLTVL.

The genes are TRBV10-3 and TRBJ2-5; 8 positions match TRBD2. This CDR3 contains 16 residues. In germline, CDR1 is ENHRY, CDR2 SYGVKD. Trimming at V came to 5 bases and at J to 4 bases, leaving 12 bases not matched to a gene. CDR3 residues: CAISRQAGDTGETQYF. In nucleotides, the CDR3 is TGTGCCATCAGTCGCCAAGCGGGAGATACGGGAGAGACCCAGTACTTC.

This chain uses TRBV6-2 or TRBV6-3 with TRBJ1-2, with 9 bases that match TRBD1. The CDR3 has 13 amino acids. Germline CDR1 MNHEY, CDR2 SVGEGT. The ends lost 5 bases at V and 5 bases at J; junction bases unmatched: 3. CDR3 nucleotide sequence: TGTGCCAGCAGTGCAGGACAGGGGTATGGCTACACCTTC. Its protein is CASSAGQGYGYTF.

The V call is TRBV6-2 or TRBV6-3, the J call TRBJ2-1, with D perhaps matching TRBD1 (5 bases). CDR1 and CDR2 (germline): MNHEY, SVGEGT. The length of the CDR3 is 15 residues. The germline V and J ends were trimmed by 5 bases and 0 bases, with 11 bases remaining between them. DNA of the CDR3: TGTGCCAGCAGTCGCCCAGGGCCCTCCTACAATGAGCAGTTCTTC. Residues: CASSRPGPSYNEQFF.

The gene calls are TRBV10-3 and TRBJ2-7, with TRBD2 matching 11 bases. V lost 6 bases, J lost 1 base, and 2 bases stayed unmatched. Germline V gene sequence: CDR1 ENHRY, CDR2 SYGVKD. This CDR3 has 14 residues. CDR3 sequence (DNA): TGTGCCATCAGGGGACTAGCGGAATCCTACGAGCAGTACTTC. It is translated as CAIRGLAESYEQYF.

The chain uses TRBV10-3 and TRBJ1-5; 9 bases are a match to TRBD1. The length of the CDR3 is 17 residues. Germline V lookup: CDR1 ENHRY, CDR2 SYGVKD. The V and J ends lost 3 bases and 4 bases, in that order; junction bases with no gene match: 10. The CDR3 loop is CAISDPETGGGNQPQHF. Written as DNA, the CDR3 is TGTGCCATCAGTGACCCAGAAACAGGGGGCGGTAATCAGCCCCAGCATTTT.